This record concerns one TCR beta chain sequence. The antigen remains unidentified. The data stem from a study of T cell responses to AZD1222 COVID-19 vaccine. Points from the study as a whole: Along spike, vaccine-associated CD4 TCRs were found throughout, with dominance at 160-218 and 743-854. Compared with day 0, the breadth and depth of the Spike-specific TCR repertoire rose significantly after two doses of AZD1222.

The protocol was immunoSEQ multiplex PCR, while the TCRdb copy is restricted to in-frame clones and leaves out a portion. The profile covers 75,000 to 90,000 clones, with approximately 90% appearing a single time and around 30% taken by the ten largest. V gave up 4 bases and J gave up 9 bases, with 18 bases separating them. CDR1 and CDR2 from the germline V gene are MNHEY and SVGAGI. This CDR3 has 14 residues. The sequencing here drew on peripheral blood, taken 28 days after the second AZD1222 dose. The chain links TRBV6-5 to TRBJ2-5; either TRBD1 or TRBD2 may supply D (6 bases each). The sequence was collected from an adult who received the AZD1222 COVID-19 vaccine. The CDR3 sequence is CASSWRDTSGAQYF. CDR3 bases: TGTGCCAGCAGTTGGAGGGACACCTCGGGGGCCCAGTACTTC.